The subject of this entry is one T cell receptor (beta chain). Which antigen it targets is not known. Base qualities are not provided; no much larger clone lies one nucleotide away. This entry comes from a study of blood T cell repertoires in COVID-19 (dated by TCRdb to the early 2020s). About the study as a whole: Collaborator samples came from the United States, Italy and Spain and covered acute and convalescent phases of COVID-19. The prospective study material was composed of cDNA or gDNA derived from T cells, B-cell-depleted T cells, or PBMCs. Nearly every sample came with metadata listing a de-identified subject ID, COVID-19 status, age in years and sex. The repertoires were released in a freely available public database meant as a resource for research on the immune response to SARS-CoV-2. HLA class I and class II types, where available, came from metadata supplied by the sample provider rather than from assay-based typing. The samples were drawn from the first 160 participants of the ongoing ImmuneRACE study and from 1,254 subjects provided by 6 global collaborators. Deeply sampled blood TCRbeta repertoires from subjects exposed to, actively infected with, or recovered from COVID-19 were included in the dataset. Points the paper makes about the study in general: Clinical and demographic metadata were provided uncurated, with the amount varying by source and participant.

The collaborating institutions used their own protocols to collect whole blood in K2EDTA tubes. For TCRbeta analysis, collaborators shipped samples in one of three forms: frozen whole blood, isolated PBMCs, or DNA extracted from either of those sample types. TCRbeta CDR3 regions were amplified from genomic DNA using the immunoSEQ Assay, a bias-controlled multiplex PCR. The paper's processing steps were these. Nucleated cell counts per sample were estimated from amplification of reference gene primers within the assay. Sequence reads were collapsed and filtered to measure the absolute abundance of every unique TCRbeta CDR3 rearrangement. For each sample, productive Simpson clonality was calculated by taking the square root of Simpson's diversity index across productive rearrangements. Sourced from immuneACCESS, this table was stored by TCRdb with only in-frame sequences that have V and J called. A share of the clones is absent; for the studies checked, an unresolved V gene accounts for under half, and the remainder has no known explanation. V and J calls and clone size are those listed in that table; D and trimming were worked out from the DNA. This sample holds approximately 200,000 clones; 80% to 90% were observed only once. The biggest ten clones account for less than 11% of the sample.

The clonotype comes from an elderly woman with acute or convalescent COVID-19. Sequenced: peripheral blood.

The CDR3 region has the sequence CAISESKGQDSPLHF. The DNA sequence reads TGTGCCATCAGTGAGTCGAAGGGACAGGACTCACCCCTCCACTTT. This receptor chain uses TRBV10-3 and TRBJ1-6, and TRBD1 matches 8 of the central bases. V has 0 bases trimmed and J has 10 bases trimmed; junction bases matching no gene number 5. CDR1 and CDR2 are drawn from the germline V gene: ENHRY, SYGVKD. Spanning cysteine to phenylalanine, the CDR3 consists of 15 amino acids. Only the CDR3 region is kept as DNA, spanning 45 bases read in frame from base 1.